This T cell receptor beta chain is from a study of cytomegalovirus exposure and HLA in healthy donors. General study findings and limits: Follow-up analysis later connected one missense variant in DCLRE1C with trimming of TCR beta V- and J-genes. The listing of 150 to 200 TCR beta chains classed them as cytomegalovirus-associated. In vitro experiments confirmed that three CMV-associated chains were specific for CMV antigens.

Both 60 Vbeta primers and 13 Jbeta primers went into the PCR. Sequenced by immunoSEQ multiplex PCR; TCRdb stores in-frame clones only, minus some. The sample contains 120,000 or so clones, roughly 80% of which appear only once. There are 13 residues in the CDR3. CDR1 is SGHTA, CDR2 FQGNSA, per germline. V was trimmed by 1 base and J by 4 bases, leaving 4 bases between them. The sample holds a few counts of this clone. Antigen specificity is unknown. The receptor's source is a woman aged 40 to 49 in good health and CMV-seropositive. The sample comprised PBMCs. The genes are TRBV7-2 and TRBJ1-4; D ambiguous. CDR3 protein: CASSLVINEKLFF. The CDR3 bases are TGTGCCAGCAGCTTAGTAATTAATGAAAAACTGTTTTTT.